This TCR beta chain was documented in a study of blood T cell repertoires in COVID-19. With 3 bases removed from V and 8 bases from J, the gap between germline ends came to 13 bases. The CDR3 runs 13 residues. Using immunoSEQ multiplex PCR, the repertoire was profiled, and TCRdb retains in-frame clones only, with some absent. Among roughly 380,000 clones listed, less than 90% were seen once. Cohort 3 recovery required two negative PCRs, clearance, or symptom resolution. This TCR was recovered from a woman in her 30s who had recovered from COVID-19. Sequenced sample: PBMCs or T cells enriched from blood (not recorded which). J is TRBJ1-1 and V is TRBV12-3 or TRBV12-4, with D tentatively TRBD1 (6 bases). CDR3 amino acids: CASSFVRTDEAFF. CDR3 in DNA: TGTGCCAGCAGTTTCGTGCGGACAGACGAAGCTTTCTTT.